This T cell receptor beta chain is drawn from a study of blood T cell repertoires in COVID-19. About the research overall: Samples taken during acute and convalescent COVID-19 were collected in the United States, Italy and Spain. PBMCs, B-cell-depleted T cells, or T cells were the source of the cDNA or gDNA that made up the material.

Under the authors' procedure: Reference gene primer amplification in the assay estimated nucleated cell counts. TCRdb keeps only in-frame clones here, not all; method: immunoSEQ multiplex PCR. V, J and clone size are taken as reported in that table, and D and trimming were inferred from the DNA itself. The table lists roughly 140,000 clones, 84% of them singletons. V shed 2 bases and J shed 6 bases, with 14 bases lying between them. The V gene's germline CDR1 is MNHEY and CDR2 SMNVEV (reference sequence). The CDR3 extends over 15 amino acids. This clonotype was obtained from a woman of 80 years or more in a cohort sampled during active or convalescent COVID-19. V gene TRBV27 combines with J gene TRBJ1-5; TRBD1 is a possible D gene (5 bases). The specimen was peripheral blood. The DNA of the CDR3 is TGTGCCAGCAGTTTAAAACCCGGGGGGGGTCAGCCCCAGCATTTT. It encodes CASSLKPGGGQPQHF.